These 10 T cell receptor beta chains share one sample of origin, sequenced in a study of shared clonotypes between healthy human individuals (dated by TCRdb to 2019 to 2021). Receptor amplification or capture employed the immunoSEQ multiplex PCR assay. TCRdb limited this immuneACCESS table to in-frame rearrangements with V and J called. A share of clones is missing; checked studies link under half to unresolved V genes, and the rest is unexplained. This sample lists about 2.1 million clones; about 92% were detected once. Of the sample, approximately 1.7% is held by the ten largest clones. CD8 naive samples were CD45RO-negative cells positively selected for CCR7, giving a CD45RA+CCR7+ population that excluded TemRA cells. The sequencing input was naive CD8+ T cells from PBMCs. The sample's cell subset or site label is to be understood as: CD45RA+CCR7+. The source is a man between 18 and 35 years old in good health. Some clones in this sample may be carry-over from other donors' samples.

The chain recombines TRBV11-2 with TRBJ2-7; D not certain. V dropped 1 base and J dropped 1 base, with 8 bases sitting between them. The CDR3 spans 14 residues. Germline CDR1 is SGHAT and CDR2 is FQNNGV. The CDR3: CASSLADISYEQYF. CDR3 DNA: TGTGCCAGCAGCTTAGCTGACATTTCCTACGAGCAGTACTTC.

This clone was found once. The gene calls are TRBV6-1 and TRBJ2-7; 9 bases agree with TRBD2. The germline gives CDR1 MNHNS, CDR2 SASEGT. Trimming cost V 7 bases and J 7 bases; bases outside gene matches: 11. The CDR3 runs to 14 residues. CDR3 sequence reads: CASNPAGGVGEQYF. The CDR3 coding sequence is TGTGCCAGCAACCCAGCGGGAGGAGTCGGGGAGCAGTACTTC.

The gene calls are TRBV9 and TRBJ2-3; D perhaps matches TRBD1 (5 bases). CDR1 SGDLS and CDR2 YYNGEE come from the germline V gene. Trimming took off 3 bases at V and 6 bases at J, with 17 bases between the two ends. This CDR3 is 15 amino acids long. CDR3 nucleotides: TGTGCCAGCAGCGGACAGAATACCTTTAGGGATACGCAGTATTTT. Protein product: CASSGQNTFRDTQYF.

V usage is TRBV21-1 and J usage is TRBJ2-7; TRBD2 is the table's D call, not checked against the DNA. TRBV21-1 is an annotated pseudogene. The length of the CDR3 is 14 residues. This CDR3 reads CASSKESGTYEQYF. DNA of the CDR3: TGTGCCAGCAGCAAAGAGAGCGGGACCTACGAGCAGTACTTC.

CDR3 in DNA: TGCAGCGTCCTCTCCCGGGGAGGCTACGAGCAGTACTTC. This codes for CSVLSRGGYEQYF. The genes are TRBV29-1 and TRBJ2-7; weak D call: TRBD2 (6 bases). CDR1 is SQVTM and CDR2 is ANQGSEA in the germline V gene. Between the trimmed V and J ends, which lost 6 bases and 3 bases, there was a span of 15 bases. This CDR3 is built from 13 residues.

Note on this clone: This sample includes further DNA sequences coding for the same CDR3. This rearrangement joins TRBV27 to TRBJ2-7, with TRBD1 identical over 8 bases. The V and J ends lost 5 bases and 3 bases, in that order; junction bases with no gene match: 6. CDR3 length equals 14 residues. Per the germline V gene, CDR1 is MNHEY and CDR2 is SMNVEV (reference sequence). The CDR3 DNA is TGTGCCAGCAGTCCGCGGACAGGGCACTACGAGCAGTACTTC. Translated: CASSPRTGHYEQYF.

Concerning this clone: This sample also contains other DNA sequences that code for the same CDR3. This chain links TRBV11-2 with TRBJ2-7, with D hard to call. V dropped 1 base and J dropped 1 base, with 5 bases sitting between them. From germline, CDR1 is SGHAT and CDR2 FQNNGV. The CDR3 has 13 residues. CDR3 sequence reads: CASSLGNSYEQYF. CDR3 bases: TGTGCCAGCAGCTTAGGGAATTCCTACGAGCAGTACTTC.

DNA of the CDR3: TGTGCCAGCAGTTCCTCTTATAGCAATCAGCCCCAGCATTTT. This codes for CASSSSYSNQPQHF. V gene TRBV6-6 combines with J gene TRBJ1-5; no definite D call. V was shortened by 4 bases and J by 0 bases, with 7 bases between the two germline ends. The germline CDR1 and CDR2 sequences are MNHNY and SVGAGI (reference sequence). CDR3 length: 14 residues.

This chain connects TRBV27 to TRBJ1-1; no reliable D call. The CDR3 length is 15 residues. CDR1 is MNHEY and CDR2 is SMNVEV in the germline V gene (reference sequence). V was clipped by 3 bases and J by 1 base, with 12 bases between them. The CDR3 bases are TGTGCCAGCAGTTTCTTTAGAGGTGCGAACACTGAAGCTTTCTTT. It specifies CASSFFRGANTEAFF.

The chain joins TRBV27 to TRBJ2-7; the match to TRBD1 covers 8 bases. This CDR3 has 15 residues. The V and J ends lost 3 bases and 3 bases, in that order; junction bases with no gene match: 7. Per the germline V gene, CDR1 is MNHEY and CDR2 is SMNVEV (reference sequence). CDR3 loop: CASSLNDRGGYEQYF. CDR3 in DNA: TGTGCCAGCAGTTTGAACGACAGGGGTGGCTACGAGCAGTACTTC.